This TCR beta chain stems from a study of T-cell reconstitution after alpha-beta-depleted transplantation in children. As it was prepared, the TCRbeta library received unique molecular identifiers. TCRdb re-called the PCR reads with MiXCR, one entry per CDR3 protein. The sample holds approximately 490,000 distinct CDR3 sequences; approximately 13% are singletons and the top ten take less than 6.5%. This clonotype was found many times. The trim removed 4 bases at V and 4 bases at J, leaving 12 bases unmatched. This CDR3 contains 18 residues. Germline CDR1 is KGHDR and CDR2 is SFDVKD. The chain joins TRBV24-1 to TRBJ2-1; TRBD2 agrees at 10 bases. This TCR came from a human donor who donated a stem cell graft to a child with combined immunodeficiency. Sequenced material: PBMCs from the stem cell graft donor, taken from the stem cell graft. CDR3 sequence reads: CATSDRKASGSKYNEQFF. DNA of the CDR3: TGTGCCACCAGTGACCGAAAGGCTAGCGGGAGCAAGTACAATGAGCAGTTCTTC.